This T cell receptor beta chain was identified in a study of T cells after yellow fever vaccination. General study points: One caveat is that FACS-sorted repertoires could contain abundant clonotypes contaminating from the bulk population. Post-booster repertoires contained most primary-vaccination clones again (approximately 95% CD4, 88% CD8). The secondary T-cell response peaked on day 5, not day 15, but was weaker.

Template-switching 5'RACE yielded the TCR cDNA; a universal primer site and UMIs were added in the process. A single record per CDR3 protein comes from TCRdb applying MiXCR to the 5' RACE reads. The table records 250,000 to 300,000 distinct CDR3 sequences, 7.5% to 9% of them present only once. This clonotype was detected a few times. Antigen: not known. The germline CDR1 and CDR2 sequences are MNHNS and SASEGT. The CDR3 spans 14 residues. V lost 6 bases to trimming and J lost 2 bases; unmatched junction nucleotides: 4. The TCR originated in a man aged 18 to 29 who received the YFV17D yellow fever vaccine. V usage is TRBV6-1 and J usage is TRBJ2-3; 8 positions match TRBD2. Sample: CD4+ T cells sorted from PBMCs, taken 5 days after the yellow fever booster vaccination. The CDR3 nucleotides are TGTGCCAGCAGGCCGGGGGGGACCACAGATACGCAGTATTTT. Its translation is CASRPGGTTDTQYF.